Only a few counts were recorded for the clone carrying this T cell receptor beta chain. Its antigen is unidentified. These data are taken from a study of T cells in Graves' hyperthyroidism and ophthalmopathy. Study context: Peripheral blood was secured at the point of initial diagnosis, before any treatment. Study outcomes and limitations: The blood repertoire included most of the expanded thyroid clonotypes above 0.001.

Criteria for exclusion of patients were uncontrolled infection, other autoimmune disease, pregnancy or lactation. Used for diagnoses were clinical symptoms, serum thyroxine and TRAb, thyroid ultrasound and orbital computed tomography. There were TCR beta CDR3 regions amplified from RNA transcripts. HTBI primers were the set used in a first-round RT-PCR of the TCR CDR3. Using its own MiXCR run on the multiplex PCR reads, TCRdb lists one record per CDR3 protein. The table has around 380,000 distinct CDR3 sequences, roughly 14% seen once; the top ten hold more than 20%. Per germline, CDR1 SGHKS and CDR2 YYEKEE (reference sequence). Trimming removed 3 bases from V and 4 bases from J, with 13 bases in between. This CDR3 has 15 residues.

The chain couples TRBV5-5 to TRBJ2-2; D is unclear. This receptor was identified in a man aged 25-45 years with Graves' hyperthyroidism that later progressed to Graves' ophthalmopathy. The sample consisted of blood. CDR3 sequence reads: CASSSTASSTGELFF. CDR3 nucleotide sequence: TGTGCCAGCAGCTCAACAGCGAGCAGCACCGGGGAGCTGTTTTTT.